In this sample, the clone carrying this TCR beta chain turned up a few times. With random hexamers, 0.5 to 1 ug RNA was reverse transcribed. Amplification of TCR beta CDR3 by immunoSEQ multiplex PCR spanned 54 Vbeta and 13 Jbeta. TCRdb recomputed calls from the immunoSEQ multiplex PCR reads with MiXCR, one row per CDR3 protein. The data show 100,000 to 150,000 distinct CDR3 sequences, around 94% seen once. The CDR3 is made up of 14 amino acids. V gave up 5 bases and J gave up 4 bases; unmatched junction bases: 6. The germline CDR1 and CDR2 sequences are MNHNS and SASEGT. These data belong to a study of CD8 T cells in Susac syndrome. Sequencing of TCR beta was undertaken in CD8+ and CD4+ T cells derived from blood.

This TCR was recovered from a human donor with Susac syndrome. The chain uses TRBV6-1 and TRBJ2-5; 8 bases agree with TRBD2. The sequenced material came from CD8+ T cells from PBMCs. The CDR3 here is CASSKRGRGETQYF. Here the CDR3 DNA reads TGTGCCAGCAGTAAGCGGGGGAGGGGAGAGACCCAGTACTTC.